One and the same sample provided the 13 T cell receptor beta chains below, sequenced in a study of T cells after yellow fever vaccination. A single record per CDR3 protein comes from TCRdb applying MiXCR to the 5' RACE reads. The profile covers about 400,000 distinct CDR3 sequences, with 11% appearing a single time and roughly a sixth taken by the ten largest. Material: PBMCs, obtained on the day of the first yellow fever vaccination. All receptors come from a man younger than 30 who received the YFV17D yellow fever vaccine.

The CDR3 loop reads CSAPQLTNEKLFF. The CDR3 nucleotides are TGCAGTGCTCCGCAATTAACTAATGAAAAACTGTTTTTT. The chain links TRBV20-1 to TRBJ1-4, with no clear D. The V gene's germline CDR1 is DFQATT and CDR2 SNEGSKA (reference sequence). Trimming left V 5 bases short and J 1 base short, with 8 bases between. This CDR3 comprises 13 residues.

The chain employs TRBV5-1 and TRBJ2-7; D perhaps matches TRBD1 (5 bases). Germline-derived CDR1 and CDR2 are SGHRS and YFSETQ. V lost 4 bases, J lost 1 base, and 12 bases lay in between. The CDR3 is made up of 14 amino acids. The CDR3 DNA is TGCGCCAGCAGCAGAAAAGGGGATTCCTACGAGCAGTACTTC. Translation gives CASSRKGDSYEQYF.

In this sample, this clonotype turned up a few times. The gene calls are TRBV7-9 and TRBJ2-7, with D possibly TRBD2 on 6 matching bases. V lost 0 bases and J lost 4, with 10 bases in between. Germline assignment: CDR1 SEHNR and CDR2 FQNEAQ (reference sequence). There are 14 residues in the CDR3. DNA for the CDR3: TGTGCCAGCAGCTTAGCGGGCGGGGAGTACGAGCAGTACGTC. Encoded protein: CASSLAGGEYEQYV.

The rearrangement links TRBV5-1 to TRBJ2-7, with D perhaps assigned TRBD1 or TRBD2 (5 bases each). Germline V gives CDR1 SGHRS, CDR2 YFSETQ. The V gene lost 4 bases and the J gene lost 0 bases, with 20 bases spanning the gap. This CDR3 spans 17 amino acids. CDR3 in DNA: TGCGCCAGCAGCCGGCGCCCGAAGGGACCTCGCTCCTACGAGCAGTACTTC. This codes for CASSRRPKGPRSYEQYF.

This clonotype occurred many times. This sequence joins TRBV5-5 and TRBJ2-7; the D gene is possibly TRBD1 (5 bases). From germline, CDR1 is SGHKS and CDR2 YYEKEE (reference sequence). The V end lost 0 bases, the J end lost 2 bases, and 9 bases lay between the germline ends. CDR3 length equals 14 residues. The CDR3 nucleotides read TGTGCCAGCAGCTTGGTCGGCAGGGCCTACGAGCAGTACGTC. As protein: CASSLVGRAYEQYV.

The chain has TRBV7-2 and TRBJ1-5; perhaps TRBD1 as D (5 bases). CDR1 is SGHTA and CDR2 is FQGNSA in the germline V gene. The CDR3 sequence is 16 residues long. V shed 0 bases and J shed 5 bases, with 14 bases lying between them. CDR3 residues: CASSLAGREGDQPQHF. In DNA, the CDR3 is TGTGCCAGCAGCTTAGCGGGCAGGGAGGGAGATCAGCCCCAGCATTTT.

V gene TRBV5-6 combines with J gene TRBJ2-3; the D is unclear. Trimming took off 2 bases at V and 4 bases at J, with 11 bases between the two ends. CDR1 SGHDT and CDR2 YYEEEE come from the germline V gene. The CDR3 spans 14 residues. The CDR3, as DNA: TGTGCCAGCAGCTTCCCTGGGATCGCAGATACGCAGTATTTT. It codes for CASSFPGIADTQYF. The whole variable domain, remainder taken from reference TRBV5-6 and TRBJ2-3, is DAGVTQSPTHLIKTRGQQVTLRCSPKSGHDTVSWYQQALGQGPQFIFQYYEEEERQRGNFPDRFSGHQFPNYSSELNVNALLLGDSALYLCASSFPGIADTQYFGPGTRLTVL.

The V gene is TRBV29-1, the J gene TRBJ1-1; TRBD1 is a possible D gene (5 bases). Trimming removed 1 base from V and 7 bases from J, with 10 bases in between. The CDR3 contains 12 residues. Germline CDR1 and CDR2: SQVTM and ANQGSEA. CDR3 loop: CSVEVVGGEAFF. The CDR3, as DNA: TGCAGCGTTGAAGTGGTGGGGGGTGAAGCTTTCTTT.

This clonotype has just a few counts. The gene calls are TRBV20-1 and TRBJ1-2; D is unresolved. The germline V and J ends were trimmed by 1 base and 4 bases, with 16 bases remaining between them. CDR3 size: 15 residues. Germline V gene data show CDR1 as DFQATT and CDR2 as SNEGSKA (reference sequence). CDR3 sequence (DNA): TGCAGTGCTAGAGCGCCAGCGAGGCCCTCCTATGGCTACACCTTC. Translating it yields CSARAPARPSYGYTF.

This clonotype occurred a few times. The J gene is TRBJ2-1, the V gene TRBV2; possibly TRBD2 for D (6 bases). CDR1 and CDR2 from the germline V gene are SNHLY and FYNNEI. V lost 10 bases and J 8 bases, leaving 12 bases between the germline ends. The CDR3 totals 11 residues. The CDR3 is CATLEGDEQFF. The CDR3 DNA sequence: TGTGCCACCCTGGAGGGTGATGAGCAGTTCTTC.

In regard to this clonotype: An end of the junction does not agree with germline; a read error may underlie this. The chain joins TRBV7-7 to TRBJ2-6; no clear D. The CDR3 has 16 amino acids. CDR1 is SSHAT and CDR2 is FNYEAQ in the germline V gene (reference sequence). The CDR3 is CASSSPTGSGANVLTF. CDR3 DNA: TGTGCTAGCAGCTCCCCGACTGGCTCTGGGGCCAACGTCCTGACTTTC.

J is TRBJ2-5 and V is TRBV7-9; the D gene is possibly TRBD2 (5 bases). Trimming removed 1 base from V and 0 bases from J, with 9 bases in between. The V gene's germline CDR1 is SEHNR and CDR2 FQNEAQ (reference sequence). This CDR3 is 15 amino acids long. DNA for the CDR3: TGTGCCAGCAGCTTAGGACCGGGGAACCAAGAGACCCAGTACTTC. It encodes CASSLGPGNQETQYF.

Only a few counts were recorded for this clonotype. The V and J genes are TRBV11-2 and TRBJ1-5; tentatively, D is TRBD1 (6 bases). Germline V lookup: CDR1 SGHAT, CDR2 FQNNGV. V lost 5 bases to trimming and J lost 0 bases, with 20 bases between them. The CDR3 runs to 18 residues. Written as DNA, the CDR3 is TGTGCCAGCAGCCCATTCACGGGACACTTTTATAGCAATCAGCCCCAGCATTTT. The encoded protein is CASSPFTGHFYSNQPQHF.